The 24 T cell receptor beta chains in this list originate from one sample, sequenced in a study of spatial heterogeneity in lung cancer. Study-wide points: Mutation tallies in tumors tracked expanded intratumoral alpha and beta TCR counts.

The time point was: sample taken at primary tumor resection. For these receptors, no antigen is known. TCRdb recomputed calls from the 5' RACE reads with MiXCR, one row per CDR3 protein. The repertoire holds more than 25,000 distinct CDR3 sequences, with 7% to 7.5% as singletons. The sequencing here drew on lung tumor tissue, taken at surgery. Receptor source: a male donor with early-stage non-small cell lung cancer.

This clonotype turned up a few times. The rearrangement uses TRBV28 and TRBJ1-6; the D gene is possibly TRBD1 (5 bases). The germline V gene has CDR1 MDHEN and CDR2 SYDVKM. This CDR3 is 15 amino acids long. The ends were cut back, 5 bases at V and 9 bases at J, with 17 bases in the middle. The CDR3 region has the DNA TGTGCCAGCAGTCTTTCTGCAGGGTTAGGTTCACCCCTCCACTTT. Translating gives CASSLSAGLGSPLHF.

This clonotype came up many times. The CDR3 region is CASSLWEGSEKLFF. As DNA, the CDR3 is TGTGCCAGCAGCTTGTGGGAGGGGAGCGAAAAACTGTTTTTT. V and J are TRBV5-6 and TRBJ1-4, with a possible D match to TRBD1 (5 bases). Germline V lookup: CDR1 SGHDT, CDR2 YYEEEE. CDR3 size: 14 residues. The ends were cut back, 1 base at V and 8 bases at J, with 12 bases in the middle.

This clonotype was found many times. This chain joins TRBV29-1 and TRBJ1-4, with 10 bases fitting TRBD1. The CDR3 is made up of 14 amino acids. Germline values: CDR1 SQVTM, CDR2 ANQGSEA. V shed 6 bases, J shed 8 bases, and the junction held 9 bases outside the gene matches. The CDR3 here is CSVQSGTGEEKLFF. The CDR3 nucleotides are TGCAGCGTCCAATCCGGGACAGGGGAGGAAAAACTGTTTTTT.

This clonotype was counted ten times or more. This rearrangement joins TRBV14 to TRBJ1-1; tentatively, D is TRBD1 (5 bases). Trimming removed 1 base at V and 11 bases at J, with 11 bases between. Germline V gives CDR1 SGHDN, CDR2 FVKESK. The CDR3 spans 12 residues. CDR3 sequence (DNA): TGTGCCAGCAGCCAAGTGGGGGTTACGGCTTTCTTT. It translates to CASSQVGVTAFF.

This clonotype was picked up a small number of times. The CDR3 spells CASSQGIVEAYEQYF. CDR3 bases: TGCGCCAGCAGCCAAGGGATAGTCGAAGCCTACGAGCAGTACTTC. The chain recombines TRBV4-1 with TRBJ2-7; D is undetermined. V gave up 1 base and J gave up 2 bases, with 12 bases separating them. Germline values: CDR1 MGHRA, CDR2 YSYEKL. CDR3 size: 15 residues.

DNA of the CDR3: TGTGCCAGCAGCTTACTGGGGACCGGGGAGCTGTTTTTT. Its protein product is CASSLLGTGELFF. The chain joins TRBV11-2 to TRBJ2-2; D is uncertain. CDR1 and CDR2 from the germline V gene are SGHAT and FQNNGV. Trimming cost V 2 bases and J 5 bases, with 6 bases left between them. The CDR3 extends over 13 amino acids.

The V and J genes are TRBV29-1 and TRBJ1-5; unclear D gene. Looked up from germline, CDR1 is SQVTM and CDR2 is ANQGSEA. Trimming left V 5 bases short and J 2 bases short, with 7 bases between. CDR3 length: 12 amino acids. The CDR3: CSVREGNQPQHF. The DNA for the CDR3 is TGCAGCGTTCGAGAGGGCAATCAGCCCCAGCATTTT.

This clonotype was counted ten times or more. The rearrangement links TRBV29-1 to TRBJ2-3; the D gene is possibly TRBD2 (5 bases). Germline V gene sequence: CDR1 SQVTM, CDR2 ANQGSEA. The CDR3 covers 14 residues. V was clipped by 4 bases and J by 1 base, with 12 bases between them. The CDR3 DNA follows: TGCAGCGTTGCAACTAGTACCGGCACAGATACGCAGTATTTT. Residues: CSVATSTGTDTQYF.

This clonotype was recorded at least ten times. CDR3 DNA: TGTGCCAGCAGCCCCCGGACGCGCCCGAACACCGGGGAGCTGTTTTTT. This encodes CASSPRTRPNTGELFF. J is TRBJ2-2 and V is TRBV7-9; D is unclear. This CDR3 has 16 residues. Germline CDR1 is SEHNR and CDR2 is FQNEAQ (reference sequence). V was shortened by 5 bases and J by 0 bases, with 13 bases between the two germline ends. The entire variable domain, with the rest obtained from reference TRBV7-9 and TRBJ2-2, is as follows: DTGVSQNPRHKITKRGQNVTFRCDPISEHNRLYWYRQTLGQGPEFLTYFQNEAQLEKSRLLSDRFSAERPKGSFSTLEIQRTEQGDSAMYLCASSPRTRPNTGELFFGEGSRLTVL.

This clonotype was counted ten times or more. This chain connects TRBV7-2 to TRBJ2-6; TRBD1 aligns across 11 bases. The CDR3 totals 19 residues. Germline-derived CDR1 and CDR2 are SGHTA and FQGNSA. V lost 6 bases to trimming and J lost 0 bases; unmatched junction nucleotides: 10. The CDR3 loop reads CASSPTGTGGNSGANVLTF. DNA of the CDR3: TGTGCCAGCAGTCCGACCGGGACAGGGGGAAACTCTGGGGCCAACGTCCTGACTTTC.

This clonotype has at least ten counts. This rearrangement joins TRBV6-5 to TRBJ1-1; no firm D call. This CDR3 spans 15 amino acids. The germline V gene encodes CDR1 MNHEY and CDR2 SVGAGI. V was clipped by 6 bases and J by 5 bases, with 19 bases between them. The CDR3, as DNA: TGTGCCAGCAGGAAACCGGGATCCGCGAATACTGAAGCTTTCTTT. It codes for CASRKPGSANTEAFF.

The chain uses TRBV3-1 and TRBJ1-5; no clear D. The V end lost 1 base, the J end lost 7 bases, and 8 bases lay between the germline ends. In germline, CDR1 is LGHDT, CDR2 YNNKEL (reference sequence). The CDR3 contains 13 residues. CDR3 protein: CASSQVGIQPQHF. As DNA, the CDR3 is TGTGCCAGCAGCCAAGTTGGGATACAGCCCCAGCATTTT.

This clonotype was detected a few times. This sequence joins TRBV6-5 and TRBJ2-3; 8 bases are a match to TRBD2. CDR3 size: 15 residues. J was trimmed by 1 base and V by 7 bases; bases with no gene match: 7. Germline V gene sequence: CDR1 MNHEY, CDR2 SVGAGI. The CDR3 is CASTEGRGGTDTQYF. The CDR3 bases are TGTGCCAGCACCGAAGGGCGGGGGGGCACAGATACGCAGTATTTT.

This clonotype came up a few times. The chain employs TRBV3-1 and TRBJ2-2; 8 bases are shared with TRBD1. Germline CDR1 reads LGHDT; CDR2 reads YNNKEL (reference sequence). This CDR3 has 17 residues. V was clipped by 2 bases and J by 5 bases; unmatched bases: 10. CDR3 DNA sequence: TGTGCCAGCAGCCAACGAGAGTTACAGGGGGGAACCGGGGAGCTGTTTTTT. This codes for CASSQRELQGGTGELFF.

This clonotype was recorded many times. This chain joins TRBV28 and TRBJ1-5; perhaps TRBD1 as D (6 bases). This CDR3 spans 15 amino acids. V lost 6 bases and J lost 5, with 17 bases in between. The germline gives CDR1 MDHEN, CDR2 SYDVKM. CDR3 nucleotides: TGTGCCAGCAGGGGAGGACAGAGCACTTATCAGCCCCAGCATTTT. As protein: CASRGGQSTYQPQHF.

In its sample, this clonotype ranks as medium-sized. The chain combines TRBV29-1 with TRBJ2-4; 13 bases match TRBD2. Germline CDR1 reads SQVTM; CDR2 reads ANQGSEA. CDR3 length: 15 residues. J was trimmed by 3 bases and V by 7 bases; bases with no gene match: 6. The CDR3 here is CSEGLAGVGKNIQYF. The DNA of the CDR3 is TGCAGCGAAGGACTAGCGGGGGTGGGCAAAAACATTCAGTACTTC.

This clonotype was observed many times. This chain connects TRBV6-5 to TRBJ2-1, with no clear D. The CDR3 has 14 amino acids. Trimming cost V 0 bases and J 3 bases, with 6 bases left between them. CDR1 and CDR2 (germline): MNHEY, SVGAGI. CDR3 protein: CASSYSGFYNEQFF. Here the CDR3 DNA reads TGTGCCAGCAGTTACTCGGGCTTCTACAATGAGCAGTTCTTC.

This clonotype was counted at least ten times. CDR3 amino acids: CASRQTSGGAGNEQFF. DNA for the CDR3: TGCGCCAGCAGACAGACTAGCGGGGGGGCGGGCAATGAGCAGTTCTTC. The genes are TRBV5-1 and TRBJ2-1; 14 bases align to TRBD2. CDR3 length equals 16 residues. Germline V CDR1 and CDR2: SGHRS, YFSETQ. V lost 5 bases to trimming and J lost 6 bases; unmatched junction nucleotides: 7.

This clonotype occurred many times. The J gene is TRBJ2-1, the V gene TRBV4-2, with 11 bases matching TRBD2. The germline gives CDR1 LGHNA, CDR2 YNFKEQ. V shed 4 bases and J 3 bases; nucleotides not matched to a gene: 5. The CDR3 loop spans 16 amino acids. The CDR3 sequence: CASSLTGTSGYNEQFF. The CDR3 DNA reads TGTGCCAGCAGCCTTACCGGGACTAGCGGCTACAATGAGCAGTTCTTC.

The CDR3 DNA sequence: TGCGCCAGCAGCCCGACTGCAACTAATGAAAAACTGTTTTTT. Amino acids: CASSPTATNEKLFF. V is TRBV4-3 and J is TRBJ1-4, with D hard to call. V was cut by 4 bases and J by 0 bases, with 6 bases left in between. Germline loops: CDR1 LGHNA, CDR2 YSLEER. This CDR3 has 14 amino acids.

This clonotype was detected ten times or more. The chain carries TRBV13 and TRBJ1-3, with D tentatively TRBD1 (6 bases). Germline loops: CDR1 PRHDT, CDR2 FYEKMQ (reference sequence). The ends were cut back, 3 bases at V and 3 bases at J, with 9 bases in the middle. The CDR3 is 14 amino acids. The CDR3 nucleotides are TGTGCCAGCAGCTTGGGGGCCATTGGAAACACCATATATTTT. Protein product: CASSLGAIGNTIYF.

This clonotype was observed a handful of times. The chain recombines TRBV5-6 with TRBJ1-5, with 7 positions matching TRBD1. The J segment lost 0 bases and the V segment lost 7 bases, leaving 7 bases of the junction unmatched. Germline CDR1 and CDR2: SGHDT and YYEEEE. The CDR3 consists of 15 residues. CDR3 residues: CASGDSQYSNQPQHF. Here the CDR3 DNA reads TGTGCCAGCGGGGACAGCCAATATAGCAATCAGCCCCAGCATTTT.

This clonotype has a handful of counts. The chain couples TRBV11-2 to TRBJ2-5; maybe TRBD1 (5 bases). The CDR3 loop spans 14 amino acids. The V and J ends lost 0 bases and 5 bases respectively, with 10 bases between them. Germline V gene sequence: CDR1 SGHAT, CDR2 FQNNGV. CDR3 bases: TGTGCCAGCAGCTTAGACAGGGTCATCGAGACCCAGTACTTC. Its protein product is CASSLDRVIETQYF.

Here the CDR3 DNA reads TGTGCCAGCTCACCACTACGCGGGGGGGCCGGTGAGACCCAGTACTTC. It specifies CASSPLRGGAGETQYF. The J gene is TRBJ2-5, the V gene TRBV18; TRBD2 aligns across 9 bases. The germline V gene encodes CDR1 KGHSH and CDR2 LQKENI. J lost 5 bases, V lost 1 base, and 8 bases had no gene match. There are 16 residues in the CDR3.